These T cell receptor beta chains were read from a single sample in a study of response to subunit inactivated influenza vaccine. TCRdb re-called the RT-PCR reads through MiXCR, storing one row per CDR3 protein. The repertoire consists of hundreds of thousands of distinct CDR3 sequences, with less than 20% occurring once and the leading ten covering 11%. This sample comprised PBMCs from blood, obtained 11 to 12 days after vaccination. Receptors originate from a man in his fifties or sixties who received an inactivated influenza vaccine. The CDR3 runs from the conserved cysteine through the conserved F or W. The D gene is left open where the match is weak. For some rows the clone size is stated as once, few or many, or as a class when expanded; others skip it.

V gene: TRBV6-6
D gene: .
clone size: few
J gene: TRBJ2-7
CDR3 protein: CASRPIRGEQYF
CDR3 DNA: TGTGCCAGCAGACCTATTAGGGGCGAGCAGTACTTC

V gene: TRBV7-8
D gene: .
clone size: many
J gene: TRBJ2-3
CDR3 protein: CASSLKSLRDHTDTQYF
CDR3 DNA: TGTGCCAGCAGCTTAAAATCTCTACGGGACCACACAGATACGCAGTATTTT

V gene: TRBV29-1
D gene: TRBD2
clone size: few
J gene: TRBJ2-1
CDR3 protein: CSVSPRLAGVSEQFF
CDR3 DNA: TGCAGCGTCTCTCCCCGACTAGCGGGAGTTAGTGAGCAGTTCTTC

V gene: TRBV12-3/TRBV12-4
D gene: TRBD2
clone size: many
J gene: TRBJ2-1
CDR3 protein: CASSFSRGGSNEQFF
CDR3 DNA: TGTGCCAGCAGTTTTTCTCGGGGGGGGAGCAATGAGCAGTTCTTC

V gene: TRBV7-2
D gene: .
clone size: once
J gene: TRBJ2-7
CDR3 protein: CASSLTGVSFRNEQYF
CDR3 DNA: TGTGCCAGCAGCTTAACCGGAGTAAGTTTCCGGAACGAGCAGTACTTC

V gene: TRBV6-1
D gene: TRBD1
clone size: .
J gene: TRBJ2-1
CDR3 protein: CASSGQGLAEQFF
CDR3 DNA: TGTGCCAGCAGTGGACAGGGATTAGCTGAGCAGTTCTTC

V gene: TRBV18
D gene: .
clone size: .
J gene: TRBJ1-2
CDR3 protein: CASSPGSDHNYGYTF
CDR3 DNA: TGTGCCAGCTCACCAGGGTCGGACCATAACTATGGCTACACCTTC

V gene: TRBV11-3
D gene: TRBD2
clone size: .
J gene: TRBJ2-1
CDR3 protein: CASSFQIEAGVCVEQFF
CDR3 DNA: TGTGCCAGCAGCTTCCAGATTGAAGCGGGAGTCTGTGTTGAGCAGTTCTTC

V gene: TRBV4-1
D gene: .
clone size: few
J gene: TRBJ1-4
CDR3 protein: CASSQAVNEKLFF
CDR3 DNA: TGCGCCAGCAGCCAAGCAGTGAATGAAAAACTGTTTTTT

V gene: TRBV27
D gene: .
clone size: few
J gene: TRBJ2-6
CDR3 protein: CASSLISSGANVLTF
CDR3 DNA: TGTGCCAGCAGTTTAATCTCCTCTGGGGCCAACGTCCTGACTTTC

V gene: TRBV6-2/TRBV6-3
D gene: .
clone size: .
J gene: TRBJ1-5
CDR3 protein: CASSADRTNQPQHF
CDR3 DNA: TGTGCCAGCAGTGCGGACAGAACCAATCAGCCCCAGCATTTT

V gene: TRBV11-1
D gene: TRBD2
clone size: .
J gene: TRBJ2-1
CDR3 protein: CASSLSPGLAGGLSYNEQFF
CDR3 DNA: TGTGCCAGCAGCTTATCTCCGGGACTAGCGGGAGGGCTTTCCTACAATGAGCAGTTCTTC

V gene: TRBV9
D gene: .
clone size: .
J gene: TRBJ1-5
CDR3 protein: CASSVSGDQPQHF
CDR3 DNA: TGTGCCAGCAGCGTATCGGGAGATCAGCCCCAGCATTTT

V gene: TRBV5-1
D gene: .
clone size: few
J gene: TRBJ2-2
CDR3 protein: CASSPRLANTGELFF
CDR3 DNA: TGCGCCAGCAGCCCGAGGCTCGCGAACACCGGGGAGCTGTTTTTT

V gene: TRBV5-5
D gene: .
clone size: .
J gene: TRBJ1-2
CDR3 protein: CASSMDHLTLGYTF
CDR3 DNA: TGTGCCAGCAGTATGGATCACTTAACCCTCGGCTACACCTTC

V gene: TRBV6-2/TRBV6-3
D gene: TRBD2
clone size: .
J gene: TRBJ2-1
CDR3 protein: CASSPPSGQQFF
CDR3 DNA: TGTGCCAGCAGTCCTCCTAGCGGGCAGCAGTTCTTC

V gene: TRBV20-1
D gene: TRBD1
clone size: .
J gene: TRBJ2-7
CDR3 protein: CSAAPGQVSSYEQYF
CDR3 DNA: TGCAGTGCAGCTCCGGGACAGGTCAGCTCCTACGAGCAGTACTTC

V gene: TRBV11-3
D gene: .
clone size: few
J gene: TRBJ2-7
CDR3 protein: CASSLIDGHEQYF
CDR3 DNA: TGTGCCAGCAGCTTAATCGATGGCCACGAGCAGTACTTC

V gene: TRBV6-5
D gene: .
clone size: once
J gene: TRBJ2-5
CDR3 protein: CASRLLGLPQETQYF
CDR3 DNA: TGTGCCAGCAGGTTATTGGGACTTCCCCAAGAGACCCAGTACTTC

V gene: TRBV20-1
D gene: TRBD2
clone size: many
J gene: TRBJ2-3
CDR3 protein: CSATLKGGGRTDTQYF
CDR3 DNA: TGCAGTGCAACCCTAAAGGGGGGCGGGAGGACAGATACGCAGTATTTT

V gene: TRBV11-2
D gene: .
clone size: few
J gene: TRBJ1-1
CDR3 protein: CASSLSQGGTEAFF
CDR3 DNA: TGTGCCAGCAGCTTAAGTCAGGGAGGCACTGAAGCTTTCTTT

V gene: TRBV20-1
D gene: .
clone size: few
J gene: TRBJ2-7
CDR3 protein: CSARDRVHEQYF
CDR3 DNA: TGCAGTGCTAGAGACAGGGTCCACGAGCAGTACTTC

V gene: TRBV15
D gene: .
clone size: .
J gene: TRBJ2-1
CDR3 protein: CATSRPGSYNEQFF
CDR3 DNA: TGTGCCACCAGCCGGCCAGGGTCCTACAATGAGCAGTTCTTC

V gene: TRBV5-5
D gene: TRBD1
clone size: few
J gene: TRBJ2-5
CDR3 protein: CASSGDRVIETQYF
CDR3 DNA: TGTGCCAGCAGCGGCGACAGGGTGATAGAGACCCAGTACTTC

V gene: TRBV7-9
D gene: .
clone size: .
J gene: TRBJ2-5
CDR3 protein: CASSSFRRGGETQYF
CDR3 DNA: TGTGCCAGCAGCTCCTTCAGGAGGGGAGGCGAGACCCAGTACTTC

V gene: TRBV12-3/TRBV12-4
D gene: .
clone size: many
J gene: TRBJ1-1
CDR3 protein: CASTSLGRSTEAFF
CDR3 DNA: TGTGCCAGCACCTCCCTAGGTCGCAGTACTGAAGCTTTCTTT

V gene: TRBV7-8
D gene: TRBD1
clone size: .
J gene: TRBJ1-3
CDR3 protein: CASSLATGGLDTIYF
CDR3 DNA: TGTGCCAGCAGCTTAGCGACAGGGGGTCTTGACACCATATATTTT

V gene: TRBV29-1
D gene: TRBD2
clone size: .
J gene: TRBJ2-5
CDR3 protein: CSSGGTSVWELETQYF
CDR3 DNA: TGCAGCTCTGGCGGGACTAGCGTTTGGGAGCTTGAGACCCAGTACTTC

V gene: TRBV6-1
D gene: .
clone size: few
J gene: TRBJ2-2
CDR3 protein: CASSTGQLLTGELFF
CDR3 DNA: TGTGCCAGCAGTACCGGACAGCTCCTCACCGGGGAGCTGTTTTTT

V gene: TRBV11-2
D gene: .
clone size: .
J gene: TRBJ2-5
CDR3 protein: CASSLGGFPDQETQYF
CDR3 DNA: TGTGCCAGCAGCTTAGGGGGGTTCCCGGACCAAGAGACCCAGTACTTC

V gene: TRBV24-1
D gene: TRBD2
clone size: .
J gene: TRBJ2-1
CDR3 protein: CATSDAGEREYNEQFF
CDR3 DNA: TGTGCCACCAGTGATGCAGGGGAGCGGGAGTACAATGAGCAGTTCTTC

V gene: TRBV3-1
D gene: TRBD1
clone size: .
J gene: TRBJ1-1
CDR3 protein: CASSGKRQGSEAFF
CDR3 DNA: TGTGCCAGCAGCGGAAAAAGACAGGGTAGTGAAGCTTTCTTT

V gene: TRBV25-1
D gene: .
clone size: few
J gene: TRBJ2-1
CDR3 protein: CASQGDSYNEQFF
CDR3 DNA: TGTGCCAGCCAGGGAGATTCCTACAATGAGCAGTTCTTC

V gene: TRBV20-1
D gene: TRBD2
clone size: .
J gene: TRBJ2-4
CDR3 protein: CSALTSGRPGLNIQYF
CDR3 DNA: TGCAGTGCTTTGACTAGCGGGAGGCCTGGTTTAAACATTCAGTACTTC

V gene: TRBV11-2
D gene: .
clone size: few
J gene: TRBJ2-7
CDR3 protein: CASSLSAGPAYEQYF
CDR3 DNA: TGTGCCAGCAGCTTAAGTGCGGGGCCCGCCTACGAGCAGTACTTC

V gene: TRBV5-6
D gene: TRBD2
clone size: .
J gene: TRBJ2-1
CDR3 protein: CASSNLAGGLNEQFF
CDR3 DNA: TGTGCCAGCAGCAATCTAGCGGGGGGGCTTAATGAGCAGTTCTTC

V gene: TRBV6-1
D gene: TRBD1
clone size: few
J gene: TRBJ2-7
CDR3 protein: CASSRTGTAFYEQYF
CDR3 DNA: TGTGCCAGCAGTCGTACCGGGACAGCCTTCTACGAGCAGTACTTC

V gene: TRBV7-8
D gene: .
clone size: .
J gene: TRBJ2-5
CDR3 protein: CASSSGHNQETQYF
CDR3 DNA: TGTGCCAGCAGCTCCGGACACAACCAAGAGACCCAGTACTTC

V gene: TRBV19
D gene: TRBD1
clone size: .
J gene: TRBJ1-4
CDR3 protein: CASTLLGTGANEKLFF
CDR3 DNA: TGTGCCAGTACCCTCCTCGGGACAGGGGCTAATGAAAAACTGTTTTTT

V gene: TRBV20-1
D gene: TRBD1
clone size: many
J gene: TRBJ1-6
CDR3 protein: CSATGQVNSPLHF
CDR3 DNA: TGCAGTGCGACCGGACAGGTGAATTCACCCCTCCACTTT

V gene: TRBV10-3
D gene: TRBD1
clone size: few
J gene: TRBJ2-1
CDR3 protein: CAISESGQGSDNEQFF
CDR3 DNA: TGTGCCATCAGTGAGTCGGGACAGGGATCGGACAATGAGCAGTTCTTC

V gene: TRBV5-1
D gene: TRBD1
clone size: few
J gene: TRBJ1-1
CDR3 protein: CASSSGTEDEAFF
CDR3 DNA: TGCGCCAGCAGCTCCGGGACAGAGGATGAAGCTTTCTTT

V gene: TRBV20-1
D gene: .
clone size: .
J gene: TRBJ1-1
CDR3 protein: CSARDLRGEAFF
CDR3 DNA: TGCAGTGCTAGAGATCTTAGGGGTGAAGCTTTCTTT

V gene: TRBV7-2
D gene: TRBD2
clone size: few
J gene: TRBJ2-3
CDR3 protein: CASRLAGAPYF
CDR3 DNA: TGTGCCAGCAGATTAGCGGGGGCCCCGTATTTT

V gene: TRBV10-3
D gene: TRBD1
clone size: .
J gene: TRBJ2-7
CDR3 protein: CATGTGPYEQYF
CDR3 DNA: TGTGCCACCGGGACAGGGCCCTACGAGCAGTACTTC

V gene: TRBV28
D gene: .
clone size: few
J gene: TRBJ1-1
CDR3 protein: CASSPTDRANEAFF
CDR3 DNA: TGTGCCAGCAGCCCGACGGACCGAGCCAATGAAGCTTTCTTT

V gene: TRBV20-1
D gene: .
clone size: few
J gene: TRBJ1-1
CDR3 protein: CSSKVGGTEAFF
CDR3 DNA: TGCAGCTCCAAGGTGGGGGGTACTGAAGCTTTCTTT

V gene: TRBV29-1
D gene: TRBD2
clone size: .
J gene: TRBJ2-5
CDR3 protein: CSVAFLAGPQETQYF
CDR3 DNA: TGCAGCGTGGCTTTTCTAGCGGGGCCCCAAGAGACCCAGTACTTC